These 8 T cell receptor beta chains originate from one sample sequenced in a study of post-analysis software for immune sequencing data. Study results and limitations: Roughly five TRBV segments were more frequent in patients than controls; TRBV5-6, TRBV5-1 and TRBV20-1 belonged to this group.

No antigen has been assigned to these receptors. TCR beta cDNA libraries had unique molecular identifiers. MiXCR, applied by TCRdb to the PCR reads, yields one record per CDR3 protein. The repertoire consists of approximately 660,000 distinct CDR3 sequences, with around 60% occurring once and the leading ten covering around 11%. Material: blood. The receptor set was obtained from a girl aged 2 to 9 with multiple sclerosis.

This chain joins TRBV6-5 and TRBJ1-4; no clear D. CDR3 length: 15 amino acids. CDR1 and CDR2 from the germline V gene are MNHEY and SVGAGI. The V end lost 4 bases, the J end lost 5 bases, and 14 bases lay between the germline ends. The DNA of the CDR3 is TGTGCCAGCAGTTCCACGCGGTTTTCAAATGAAAAACTGTTTTTT. Translating gives CASSSTRFSNEKLFF.

The chain uses TRBV7-9 and TRBJ2-1; 8 bases are a match to TRBD2. Per germline, CDR1 SEHNR and CDR2 FQNEAQ (reference sequence). The CDR3 sequence is 15 residues long. With V trimmed by 4 bases and J by 5 bases, 7 bases remained unmatched. The CDR3 DNA reads TGTGCCAGCAGCTATGTTAGCGGGATGCACAATGAGCAGTTCTTC. Protein: CASSYVSGMHNEQFF. Combining the CDR3 with reference TRBV7-9 and TRBJ2-1 gives the whole variable domain DTGVSQNPRHKITKRGQNVTFRCDPISEHNRLYWYRQTLGQGPEFLTYFQNEAQLEKSRLLSDRFSAERPKGSFSTLEIQRTEQGDSAMYLCASSYVSGMHNEQFFGPGTRLTVL.

The V gene is TRBV27, the J gene TRBJ2-1; unclear D gene. V was trimmed by 8 bases and J by 4 bases, leaving 18 bases between them. The CDR3 contains 15 residues. CDR1 is MNHEY and CDR2 is SMNVEV in the germline V gene (reference sequence). CDR3 in DNA: TGTGCCAGCGGAATTCGCCCCAATATTTACAATGAGCAGTTCTTC. Protein product: CASGIRPNIYNEQFF.

V gene TRBV20-1 combines with J gene TRBJ2-4; weak D call: TRBD2 (5 bases). V gave up 6 bases and J gave up 6 bases, with 15 bases separating them. The CDR3 contains 13 residues. Germline CDR1 reads DFQATT; CDR2 reads SNEGSKA (reference sequence). In DNA, the CDR3 is TGCAGTGCCCTTCCCCGAGGGAGAAACATTCAGTACTTC. This sequence encodes CSALPRGRNIQYF.

The rearrangement uses TRBV7-2 and TRBJ2-1; 8 nucleotides agree with TRBD2. Looked up from germline, CDR1 is SGHTA and CDR2 is FQGNSA. The ends lost 4 bases at V and 0 bases at J; junction bases unmatched: 8. The CDR3 loop spans 17 amino acids. The CDR3 nucleotides are TGTGCCAGCAGCTGGGGGGCGGGGGGAGCCTCCTACAATGAGCAGTTCTTC. Its translation is CASSWGAGGASYNEQFF.

The V and J genes are TRBV5-1 and TRBJ2-3; possible D gene TRBD2, 6 bases. The V gene's germline CDR1 is SGHRS and CDR2 YFSETQ. Between the trimmed V and J ends, which lost 1 base and 7 bases, there was a span of 25 bases. This CDR3 contains 18 residues. The CDR3 bases are TGCGCCAGCAGCTTGCAGATCCAGGACGGACTAAGTGTGAATACGCAGTATTTT. Protein sequence: CASSLQIQDGLSVNTQYF.

This clonotype was counted a few times. The rearrangement uses TRBV4-1 and TRBJ2-1; 9 nucleotides agree with TRBD2. V was pared by 0 bases and J by 6 bases, with 9 bases of the junction left unmatched. The CDR3 loop spans 17 amino acids. Germline CDR1 and CDR2: MGHRA and YSYEKL. This chain's CDR3 is CASSQESLVAGVNEQFF. Here the CDR3 DNA reads TGCGCCAGCAGCCAAGAATCGTTGGTAGCGGGGGTCAATGAGCAGTTCTTC.

The gene calls are TRBV7-2 and TRBJ2-7; D ambiguous. The J call may be incorrect, as the DNA end agrees better with TRBJ2-5. In germline, CDR1 is SGHTA, CDR2 FQGNSA. CDR3 length: 14 residues. DNA of the CDR3: TGTGCCAGCAGACGAGGCCCCACTTATGCGACCCAGTACTTC. Encoded protein: CASRRGPTYATQYF.